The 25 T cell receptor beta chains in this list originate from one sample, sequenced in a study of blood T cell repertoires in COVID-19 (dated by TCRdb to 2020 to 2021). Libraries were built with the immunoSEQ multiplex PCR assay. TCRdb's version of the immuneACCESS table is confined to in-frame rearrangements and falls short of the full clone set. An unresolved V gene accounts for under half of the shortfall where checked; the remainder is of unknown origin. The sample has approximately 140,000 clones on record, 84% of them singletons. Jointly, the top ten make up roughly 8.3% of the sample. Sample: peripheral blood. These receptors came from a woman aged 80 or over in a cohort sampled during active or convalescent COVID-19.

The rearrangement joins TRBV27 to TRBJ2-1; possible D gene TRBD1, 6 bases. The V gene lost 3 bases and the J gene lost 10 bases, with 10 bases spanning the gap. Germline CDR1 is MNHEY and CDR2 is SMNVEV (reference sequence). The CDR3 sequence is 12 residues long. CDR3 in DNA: TGTGCCAGCAGTTTGGGGGCTCGGGAGCAGTTCTTC. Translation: CASSLGAREQFF.

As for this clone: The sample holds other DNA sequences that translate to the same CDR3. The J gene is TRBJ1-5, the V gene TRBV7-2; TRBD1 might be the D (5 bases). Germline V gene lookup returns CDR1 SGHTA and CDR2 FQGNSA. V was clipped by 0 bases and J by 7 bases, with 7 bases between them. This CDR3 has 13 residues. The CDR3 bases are TGTGCCAGCAGCTTAGCGGAGGGGCAGCCCCAGCATTTT. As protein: CASSLAEGQPQHF.

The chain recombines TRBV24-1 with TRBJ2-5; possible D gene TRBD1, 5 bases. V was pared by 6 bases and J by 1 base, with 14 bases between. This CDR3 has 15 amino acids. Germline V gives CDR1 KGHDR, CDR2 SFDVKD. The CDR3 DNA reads TGTGCCACCAGTCAAAGTGGGGCTTTCCAAGAGACCCAGTACTTC. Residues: CATSQSGAFQETQYF.

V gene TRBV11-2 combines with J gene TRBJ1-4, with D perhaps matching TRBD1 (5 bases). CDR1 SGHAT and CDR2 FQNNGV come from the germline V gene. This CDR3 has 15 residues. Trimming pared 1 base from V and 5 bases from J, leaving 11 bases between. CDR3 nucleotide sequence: TGTGCCAGCAGCTTAGTGCACAGGATGAATGAAAAACTGTTTTTT. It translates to CASSLVHRMNEKLFF.

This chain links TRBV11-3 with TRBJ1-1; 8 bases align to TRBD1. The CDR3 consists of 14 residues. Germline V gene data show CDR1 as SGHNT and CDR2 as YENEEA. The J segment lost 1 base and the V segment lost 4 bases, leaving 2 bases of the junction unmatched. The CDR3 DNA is TGTGCCAGCAGCTCGACAGGGGCGAACACTGAAGCTTTCTTT. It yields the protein CASSSTGANTEAFF.

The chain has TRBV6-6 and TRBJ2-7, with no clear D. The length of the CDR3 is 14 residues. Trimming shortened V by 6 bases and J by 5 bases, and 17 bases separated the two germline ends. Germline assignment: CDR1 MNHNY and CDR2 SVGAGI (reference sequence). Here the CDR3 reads CASRDPGFENEQYV. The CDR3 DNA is TGTGCCAGCAGAGACCCCGGGTTTGAAAACGAGCAGTACGTC.

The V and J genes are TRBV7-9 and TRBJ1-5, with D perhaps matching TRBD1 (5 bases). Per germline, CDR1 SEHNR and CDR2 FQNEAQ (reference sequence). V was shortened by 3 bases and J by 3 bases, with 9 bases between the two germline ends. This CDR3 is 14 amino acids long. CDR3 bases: TGTGCCAGCAGCTTCGGGGGAATCAATCAGCCCCAGCATTTT. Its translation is CASSFGGINQPQHF.

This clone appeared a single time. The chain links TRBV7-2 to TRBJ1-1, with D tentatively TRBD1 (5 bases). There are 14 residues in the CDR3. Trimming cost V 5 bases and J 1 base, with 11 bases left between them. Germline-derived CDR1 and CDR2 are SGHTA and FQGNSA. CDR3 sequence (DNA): TGTGCCAGCAGCCCGCGGAGGGGGAACACTGAAGCTTTCTTT. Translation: CASSPRRGNTEAFF.

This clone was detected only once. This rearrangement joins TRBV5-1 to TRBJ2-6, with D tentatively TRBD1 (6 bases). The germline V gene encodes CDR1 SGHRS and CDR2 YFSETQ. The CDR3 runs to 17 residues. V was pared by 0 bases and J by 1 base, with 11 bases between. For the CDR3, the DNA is TGCGCCAGCAGCTTGGGGCCAGGGGCGTCTGGGGCCAACGTCCTGACTTTC. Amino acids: CASSLGPGASGANVLTF.

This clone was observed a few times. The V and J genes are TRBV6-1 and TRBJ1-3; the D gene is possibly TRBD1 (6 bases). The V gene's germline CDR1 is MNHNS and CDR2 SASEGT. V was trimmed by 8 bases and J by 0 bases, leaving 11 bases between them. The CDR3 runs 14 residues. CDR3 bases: TGTGCCAGCCAACGGACAGACTCTGGAAACACCATATATTTT. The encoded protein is CASQRTDSGNTIYF.

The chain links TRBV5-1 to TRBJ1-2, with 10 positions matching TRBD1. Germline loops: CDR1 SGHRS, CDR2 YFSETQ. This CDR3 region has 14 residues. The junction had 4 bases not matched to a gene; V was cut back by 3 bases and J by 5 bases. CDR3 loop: CASSSTGGGYGYTF. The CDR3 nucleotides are TGCGCCAGCAGCTCGACAGGGGGCGGTTATGGCTACACCTTC. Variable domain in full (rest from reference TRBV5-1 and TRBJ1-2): KAGVTQTPRYLIKTRGQQVTLSCSPISGHRSVSWYQQTPGQGLQFLFEYFSETQRNKGNFPGRFSGRQFSNSRSEMNVSTLELGDSALYLCASSSTGGGYGYTFGSGTRLTVV.

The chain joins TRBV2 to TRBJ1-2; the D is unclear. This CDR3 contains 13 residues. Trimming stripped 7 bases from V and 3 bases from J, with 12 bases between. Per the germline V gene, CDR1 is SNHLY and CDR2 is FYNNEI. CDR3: CASKATDYYGYTF. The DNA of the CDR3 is TGTGCCAGCAAGGCGACGGACTACTATGGCTACACCTTC.

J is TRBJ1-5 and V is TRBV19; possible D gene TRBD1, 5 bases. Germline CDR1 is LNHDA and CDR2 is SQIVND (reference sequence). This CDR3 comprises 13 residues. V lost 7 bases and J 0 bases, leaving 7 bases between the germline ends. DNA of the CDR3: TGTGCCAGTAAGGGGTATAGCAATCAGCCCCAGCATTTT. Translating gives CASKGYSNQPQHF.

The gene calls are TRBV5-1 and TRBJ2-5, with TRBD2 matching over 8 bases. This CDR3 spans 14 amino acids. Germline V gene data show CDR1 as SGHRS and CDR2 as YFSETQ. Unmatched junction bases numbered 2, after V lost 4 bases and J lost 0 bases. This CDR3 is CASSPGLDQETQYF. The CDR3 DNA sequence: TGCGCCAGCAGCCCGGGACTAGACCAAGAGACCCAGTACTTC.

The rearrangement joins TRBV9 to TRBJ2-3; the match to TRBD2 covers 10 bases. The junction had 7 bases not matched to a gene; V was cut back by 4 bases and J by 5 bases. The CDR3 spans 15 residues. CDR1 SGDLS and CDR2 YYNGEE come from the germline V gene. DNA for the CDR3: TGTGCCAGCAGCAAAAGCGGGGGGGTTGGAGATACGCAGTATTTT. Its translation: CASSKSGGVGDTQYF.

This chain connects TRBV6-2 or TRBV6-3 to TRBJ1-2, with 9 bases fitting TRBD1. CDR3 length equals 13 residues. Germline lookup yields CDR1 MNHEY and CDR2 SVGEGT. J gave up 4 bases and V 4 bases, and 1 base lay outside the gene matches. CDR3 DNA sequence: TGTGCCAGCAGTTTGACAGGGGGCTATGGCTACACCTTC. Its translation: CASSLTGGYGYTF.

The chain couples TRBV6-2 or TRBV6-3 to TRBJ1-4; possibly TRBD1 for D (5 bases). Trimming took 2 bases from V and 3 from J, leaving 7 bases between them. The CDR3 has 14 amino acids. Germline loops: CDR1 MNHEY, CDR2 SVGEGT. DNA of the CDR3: TGTGCCAGCAGTTACACGACAGCTAATGAAAAACTGTTTTTT. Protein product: CASSYTTANEKLFF.

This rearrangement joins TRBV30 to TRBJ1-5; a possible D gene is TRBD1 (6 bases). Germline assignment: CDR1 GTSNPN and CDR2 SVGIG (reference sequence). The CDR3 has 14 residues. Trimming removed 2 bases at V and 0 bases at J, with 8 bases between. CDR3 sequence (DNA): TGTGCCTGGAGTAGGGGGTATAGCAATCAGCCCCAGCATTTT. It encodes CAWSRGYSNQPQHF. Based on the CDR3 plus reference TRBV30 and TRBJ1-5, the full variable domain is SQTIHQWPATLVQPVGSPLSLECTVEGTSNPNLYWYRQAAGRGLQLLFYSVGIGQISSEVPQNLSASRPQDRQFILSSKKLLLSDSGFYLCAWSRGYSNQPQHFGDGTRLSIL.

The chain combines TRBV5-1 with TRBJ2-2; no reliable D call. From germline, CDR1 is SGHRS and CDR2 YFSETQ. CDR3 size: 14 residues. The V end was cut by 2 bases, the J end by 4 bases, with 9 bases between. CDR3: CASSFLQSTGELFF. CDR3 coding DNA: TGCGCCAGCAGCTTCCTACAGTCCACCGGGGAGCTGTTTTTT.

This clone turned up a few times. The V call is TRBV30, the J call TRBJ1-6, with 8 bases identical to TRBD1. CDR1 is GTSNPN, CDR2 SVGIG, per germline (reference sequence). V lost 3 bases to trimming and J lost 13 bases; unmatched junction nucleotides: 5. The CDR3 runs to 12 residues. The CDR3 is CAWSKTGVPLHF. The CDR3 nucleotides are TGTGCCTGGAGCAAGACAGGGGTGCCCCTCCACTTT. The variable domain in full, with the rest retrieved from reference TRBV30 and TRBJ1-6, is SQTIHQWPATLVQPVGSPLSLECTVEGTSNPNLYWYRQAAGRGLQLLFYSVGIGQISSEVPQNLSASRPQDRQFILSSKKLLLSDSGFYLCAWSKTGVPLHFGNGTRLTVT.

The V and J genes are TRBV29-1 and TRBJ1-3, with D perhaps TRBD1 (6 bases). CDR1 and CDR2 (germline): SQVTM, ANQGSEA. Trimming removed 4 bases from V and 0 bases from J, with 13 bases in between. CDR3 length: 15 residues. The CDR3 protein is CSVGDTRSSGNTIYF. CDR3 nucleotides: TGCAGCGTTGGGGACACTAGGAGCTCTGGAAACACCATATATTTT.

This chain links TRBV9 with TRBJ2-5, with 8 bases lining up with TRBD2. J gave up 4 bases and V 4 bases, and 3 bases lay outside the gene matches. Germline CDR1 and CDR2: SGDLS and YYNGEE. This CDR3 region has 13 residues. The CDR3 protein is CASSIRGGETQYF. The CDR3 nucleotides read TGTGCCAGCAGCATACGGGGGGGAGAGACCCAGTACTTC.

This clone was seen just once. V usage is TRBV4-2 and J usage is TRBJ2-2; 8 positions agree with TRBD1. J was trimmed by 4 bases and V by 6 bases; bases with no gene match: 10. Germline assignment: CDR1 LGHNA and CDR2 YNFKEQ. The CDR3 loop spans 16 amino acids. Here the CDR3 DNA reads TGTGCCAGCAGACCCAACAGGGGGTCGACCACCGGGGAGCTGTTTTTT. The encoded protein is CASRPNRGSTTGELFF.

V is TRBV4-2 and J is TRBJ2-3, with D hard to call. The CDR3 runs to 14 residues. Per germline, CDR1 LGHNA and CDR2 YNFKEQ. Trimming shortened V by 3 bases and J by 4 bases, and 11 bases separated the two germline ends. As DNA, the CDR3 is TGTGCCAGCAGCCAGAATGAGGCAGCAGATACGCAGTATTTT. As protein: CASSQNEAADTQYF.

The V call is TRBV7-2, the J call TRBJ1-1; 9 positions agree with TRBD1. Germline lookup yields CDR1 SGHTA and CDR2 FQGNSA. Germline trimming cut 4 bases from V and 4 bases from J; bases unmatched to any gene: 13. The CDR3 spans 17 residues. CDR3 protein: CASSSSGQGSGRTEAFF. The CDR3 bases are TGTGCCAGCAGCTCATCCGGACAGGGGTCCGGGCGCACTGAAGCTTTCTTT.